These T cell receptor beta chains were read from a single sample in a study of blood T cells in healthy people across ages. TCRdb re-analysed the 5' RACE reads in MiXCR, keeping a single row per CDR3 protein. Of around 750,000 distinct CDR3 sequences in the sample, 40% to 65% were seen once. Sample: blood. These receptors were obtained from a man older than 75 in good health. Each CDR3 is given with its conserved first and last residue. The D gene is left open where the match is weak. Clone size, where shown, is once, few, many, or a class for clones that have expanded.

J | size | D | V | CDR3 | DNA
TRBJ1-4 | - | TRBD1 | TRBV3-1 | CASSLRTGNEKLFF | TGTGCCAGCAGTCTGCGGACAGGGAATGAAAAACTGTTTTTT
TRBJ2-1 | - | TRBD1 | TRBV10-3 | CAISEQGEDEQFF | TGTGCCATCAGTGAACAGGGGGAAGACGAGCAGTTCTTC
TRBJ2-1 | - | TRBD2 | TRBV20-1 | CSVKSKAGGARSYNEQFF | TGCAGTGTTAAGTCGAAAGCGGGAGGCGCCCGCTCCTACAATGAGCAGTTCTTC
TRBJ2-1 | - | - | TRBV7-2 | CASTATGSSYNEQFF | TGTGCCAGCACAGCCACTGGGAGCTCCTACAATGAGCAGTTCTTC
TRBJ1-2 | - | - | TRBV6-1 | CASSGFTVNGYTF | TGTGCCAGCAGTGGATTCACAGTGAATGGCTACACCTTC
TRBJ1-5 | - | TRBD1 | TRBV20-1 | CSARTTGTGGTQPQHF | TGCAGTGCTAGAACTACCGGGACAGGGGGCACTCAGCCCCAGCATTTT
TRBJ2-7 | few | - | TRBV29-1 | CSVVLLTYEQYF | TGCAGCGTTGTACTACTGACCTACGAGCAGTACTTC
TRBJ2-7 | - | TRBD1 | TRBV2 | CASSPEDRGGYEQYF | TGTGCCAGCAGTCCGGAAGACAGGGGAGGCTACGAGCAGTACTTC
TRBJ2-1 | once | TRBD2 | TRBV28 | CASRPSGSYYNEQFF | TGTGCCAGCAGACCCAGCGGGAGCTACTACAATGAGCAGTTCTTC
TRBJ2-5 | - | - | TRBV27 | CASSFHFQETQYF | TGTGCCAGCAGTTTCCACTTCCAAGAGACCCAGTACTTC
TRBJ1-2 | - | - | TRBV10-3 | CAISRASADCGYTF | TGTGCCATCAGTAGGGCGTCGGCGGACTGTGGCTACACCTTC